The rows below give T cell receptor beta chains drawn from one sample of a study of human T cells and chemical hapten exposure. TCRdb ran MiXCR on the RACE reads and lists one entry per CDR3 protein. The sample lists tens of thousands of distinct CDR3 sequences, 7.5% to 8% occurring once. This specimen consisted of whole blood, obtained in connection with sensitization to the hapten diphenylcyclopropenone (DPC). These receptors came from a woman aged 50 to 60 with alopecia areata. Some clones in this sample may be carry-over from other donors' samples. Each CDR3 is given with its conserved first and last residue. The D gene is left open where the match is weak.

CDR3 protein,J gene,D gene,V gene
CASSPEGDSLYGYTF,TRBJ1-2,TRBD1,TRBV7-8
CASSESRGRTDTQYF,TRBJ2-3,NA,TRBV10-2
CASSQDVAGDTQYF,TRBJ2-3,NA,TRBV4-3
CATIPDRRRNQPQHF,TRBJ1-5,NA,TRBV19
CASSPREKLFF,TRBJ1-4,NA,TRBV12-3/TRBV12-4
CASSQDNSYGYTF,TRBJ1-2,NA,TRBV14
CASSTSDTQYF,TRBJ2-3,NA,TRBV11-2
CSVKRGSYEQYF,TRBJ2-7,NA,TRBV29-1
CSVETGQQETQYF,TRBJ2-5,TRBD1,TRBV29-1
CASSPGTLNSPLHF,TRBJ1-6,NA,TRBV27
CASSLGGYSYEQYF,TRBJ2-7,NA,TRBV7-2
CASRGTSGQETQYF,TRBJ2-5,TRBD2,TRBV12-3/TRBV12-4
CSAEGSMVGNTEAFF,TRBJ1-1,NA,TRBV20-1
CASSVLPGTETQYF,TRBJ2-5,NA,TRBV9
CASSSGQGAPETQYF,TRBJ2-5,TRBD1,TRBV7-8
CASSVDASSSYEQYF,TRBJ2-7,NA,TRBV11-3
CSVADSSGANVLTF,TRBJ2-6,NA,TRBV29-1
CASSPWTDYGYTF,TRBJ1-2,NA,TRBV5-4
CASTKSDGNYGYTF,TRBJ1-2,NA,TRBV19
CAIRTQGGEAFF,TRBJ1-1,TRBD1,TRBV10-3
CSARQVGLDEQFF,TRBJ2-1,NA,TRBV20-1
CASSNRQGVTDTQYF,TRBJ2-3,TRBD1,TRBV11-2
CATTREGGSYEQYF,TRBJ2-7,TRBD2,TRBV5-1
CSVIEDYNEQFF,TRBJ2-1,NA,TRBV29-1
CSVENPGPAVGLFF,TRBJ1-4,NA,TRBV29-1
CASSYSLGLPSYEQYF,TRBJ2-7,NA,TRBV6-5
CSAKKLAGGGYEQYF,TRBJ2-7,TRBD2,TRBV20-1
CASSLEVNTEAFF,TRBJ1-1,NA,TRBV11-2
CSVLLQGVNTEAFF,TRBJ1-1,NA,TRBV29-1
CSAGQLGTGFSYNEQFF,TRBJ2-1,TRBD1,TRBV20-1
CASSFKGGSGNTIYF,TRBJ1-3,NA,TRBV11-2
CASSSRLAGYQETQYF,TRBJ2-5,TRBD2,TRBV28
CASSRASGGYEQYF,TRBJ2-7,TRBD2,TRBV10-1
CSAFLGTGNEKLFF,TRBJ1-4,TRBD1,TRBV20-1
CSVEDRGSGNTIYF,TRBJ1-3,TRBD1,TRBV29-1
CASSPQGFEQYF,TRBJ2-7,NA,TRBV7-2
CASRPGRMTVHGYTF,TRBJ1-2,NA,TRBV10-2
CSARAGGPYNEQFF,TRBJ2-1,NA,TRBV20-1
CSVESGRSYEQYF,TRBJ2-7,NA,TRBV29-1
CASSASDTEAFF,TRBJ1-1,NA,TRBV2
CAISELHSNQPQHF,TRBJ1-5,NA,TRBV10-3
CALYRFNYGYTF,TRBJ1-2,NA,TRBV21-1
CASSPGDRNYGEQYF,TRBJ2-7,TRBD1,TRBV18
CASSLDRVNQPQHF,TRBJ1-5,TRBD1,TRBV27
CSGEASGKYEQYF,TRBJ2-7,TRBD2,TRBV20-1
CASSFLAGSYNEQFF,TRBJ2-1,TRBD2,TRBV6-5
CASSDSAGSPDTQYF,TRBJ2-3,NA,TRBV6-4